Reported below is one TCR beta chain. The data derive from a study of T-cell memory formation after mild COVID-19. Background on the study: Largely donor-specific TCR clusters were found.

Amplification by 5'RACE using constant-segment primers produced TCR alpha and TCR beta cDNA libraries that carried sample barcodes and UMIs. From the 5' RACE reads, TCRdb called clonotypes with MiXCR, one entry per CDR3 protein. The sample shows approximately 100,000 distinct CDR3 sequences, over 15% of them seen only once. The CDR3 spans 13 residues. The V end lost 1 base, the J end lost 4 bases, and 8 bases lay between the germline ends. Germline-derived CDR1 and CDR2 are LGHDT and YNNKEL (reference sequence). The sequence was collected from an adult woman who had mild COVID-19 (a few samples of this study predate the infection). Cell type and time point are not known. This chain uses TRBV3-1 with TRBJ2-7; no clear D gene. Sequencing used PBMCs or a T cell subset sorted from them (not recorded which). The CDR3 DNA sequence: TGTGCCAGCAGCCAAGGTGCGGTTTACGAGCAGTACTTC. Amino acid sequence: CASSQGAVYEQYF.